The 15 T cell receptor beta chains below come from one sample, sequenced in a study of CD8+ T cells in alopecia areata. Extracted RNA was reverse transcribed, and the resulting cDNA served as sequencing template. Generated by immunoSEQ multiplex PCR, the TCRdb table keeps only in-frame clones and is missing some. The table records 190,000 or so clones, roughly 62% of them present only once. Documented treatment: oral pan-JAK inhibitor, 5-10 mg twice daily. This specimen was CD8+ T cells sorted from blood, taken at week 24, from a patient treated with tofacitinib. The source is a human donor with alopecia areata.

The chain recombines TRBV25-1 with TRBJ2-5; TRBD1 is a possible D gene (5 bases). The CDR3 covers 13 residues. Germline CDR1 MGHDK, CDR2 SYGVNS. V was cut by 4 bases and J by 5 bases, with 11 bases left in between. The CDR3 sequence: CASSVWKGETQYF. Written as DNA, the CDR3 is TGTGCCAGCAGTGTTTGGAAGGGGGAGACCCAGTACTTC. Looking up the rest from reference TRBV25-1 and TRBJ2-5 gives the full variable domain: EADIYQTPRYLVIGTGKKITLECSQTMGHDKMYWYQQDPGMELHLIHYSYGVNSTEKGDLSSESTVSRIRTEHFPLTLESARPSHTSQYLCASSVWKGETQYFGPGTRLLVL.

The V call is TRBV2, the J call TRBJ2-5; TRBD1 agrees at 10 bases. Per germline, CDR1 SNHLY and CDR2 FYNNEI. This CDR3 is 17 amino acids long. The ends lost 0 bases at V and 5 bases at J; junction bases unmatched: 9. The chain's CDR3 is CASSEAAWDRGRETQYF. The CDR3 nucleotides are TGTGCCAGCAGTGAAGCAGCCTGGGACAGGGGACGGGAGACCCAGTACTTC. The full variable domain, with the rest looked up from reference TRBV2 and TRBJ2-5, is EPEVTQTPSHQVTQMGQEVILRCVPISNHLYFYWYRQILGQKVEFLVSFYNNEISEKSEIFDDQFSVERPDGSNFTLKIRSTKLEDSAMYFCASSEAAWDRGRETQYFGPGTRLLVL.

The table lists this clone with a few counts. V usage is TRBV29-1 and J usage is TRBJ2-7; 7 nucleotides agree with TRBD1. CDR1 and CDR2 from the germline V gene are SQVTM and ANQGSEA. V shed 4 bases and J 0 bases; nucleotides not matched to a gene: 9. There are 15 residues in the CDR3. CDR3 sequence (DNA): TGCAGCGTTGTAGACCAAGGGACAGTCTCCTACGAGCAGTACTTC. It codes for CSVVDQGTVSYEQYF.

The rearrangement uses TRBV7-9 and TRBJ2-2; TRBD1 aligns across 7 bases. CDR1 and CDR2 (germline): SEHNR, FQNEAQ (reference sequence). The CDR3 length is 16 residues. With V trimmed by 1 base and J by 0 bases, 2 bases remained unmatched. CDR3 region: CASSLVTGANTGELFF. The CDR3 region has the DNA TGTGCCAGCAGCTTAGTTACAGGGGCGAACACCGGGGAGCTGTTTTTT. Supplemented by reference TRBV7-9 and TRBJ2-2, the full variable domain reads DTGVSQNPRHKITKRGQNVTFRCDPISEHNRLYWYRQTLGQGPEFLTYFQNEAQLEKSRLLSDRFSAERPKGSFSTLEIQRTEQGDSAMYLCASSLVTGANTGELFFGEGSRLTVL.

This chain uses TRBV6-1 with TRBJ2-7; D ambiguous. V was cut by 1 base and J by 3 bases, with 7 bases left in between. Looked up from germline, CDR1 is MNHNS and CDR2 is SASEGT. CDR3 length: 13 amino acids. CDR3 sequence reads: CASSEGVNYEQYF. The CDR3 nucleotides are TGTGCCAGCAGTGAAGGTGTCAACTACGAGCAGTACTTC.

This clone turned up a few times. V usage is TRBV7-9 and J usage is TRBJ2-1; no clear D gene. Between the trimmed V and J ends, which lost 1 base and 8 bases, there was a span of 6 bases. Per germline, CDR1 SEHNR and CDR2 FQNEAQ (reference sequence). The CDR3 is made up of 12 amino acids. The CDR3 sequence: CASSLGRYEQFF. The CDR3 DNA reads as TGTGCCAGCAGCTTAGGGCGGTATGAGCAGTTCTTC.

The genes are TRBV5-1 and TRBJ2-1, with D hard to call. Germline V lookup: CDR1 SGHRS, CDR2 YFSETQ. Trimming shortened V by 3 bases and J by 2 bases, and 6 bases separated the two germline ends. The CDR3 has 13 residues. The CDR3 loop reads CASSSPPYNEQFF. DNA for the CDR3: TGCGCCAGCAGCTCCCCTCCCTACAATGAGCAGTTCTTC.

J is TRBJ2-3 and V is TRBV7-2; D is perhaps TRBD2 (7 bases). This CDR3 has 13 amino acids. V lost 8 bases to trimming and J lost 2 bases, with 11 bases between them. The germline gives CDR1 SGHTA, CDR2 FQGNSA. CDR3 sequence reads: CASGGGHTDTQYF. The CDR3 nucleotides are TGTGCCAGCGGCGGGGGCCACACAGATACGCAGTATTTT.

This sequence joins TRBV7-2 and TRBJ1-6; D not certain. The CDR3 is 15 amino acids. Looked up from germline, CDR1 is SGHTA and CDR2 is FQGNSA. Trimming shortened V by 5 bases and J by 8 bases, and 16 bases separated the two germline ends. The CDR3 DNA reads as TGTGCCAGCAGCCCGAGGTATCTGGGCCATTCACCCCTCCACTTT. Residues: CASSPRYLGHSPLHF.

The genes are TRBV4-1 and TRBJ1-5, with TRBD1 matching 8 bases. With 4 bases clipped from V and 5 bases from J, the junction kept 7 bases outside the gene matches. Germline lookup yields CDR1 MGHRA and CDR2 YSYEKL. The CDR3 has 15 amino acids. The CDR3 nucleotides are TGCGCCAGCAGCCGCACAGGGGGGGATTATCAGCCCCAGCATTTT. Its translation: CASSRTGGDYQPQHF.

The J gene is TRBJ2-1, the V gene TRBV6-1; D is undetermined. Germline CDR1 is MNHNS and CDR2 is SASEGT. The CDR3 runs 15 residues. The V gene lost 4 bases and the J gene lost 6 bases, with 16 bases spanning the gap. The CDR3 loop is CASSVRLEMGNEQFF. The CDR3 DNA is TGTGCCAGCAGTGTTAGACTTGAAATGGGCAATGAGCAGTTCTTC.

V is TRBV2 and J is TRBJ2-3, with no clear D. CDR1 is SNHLY, CDR2 FYNNEI, per germline. The CDR3 has 11 amino acids. Between the trimmed V and J ends, which lost 2 bases and 8 bases, there was a span of 5 bases. The CDR3 sequence is CASSERGTQYF. CDR3 bases: TGTGCCAGCAGTGAACGAGGTACGCAGTATTTT.

The rearrangement links TRBV19 to TRBJ2-4; D is unclear. The germline gives CDR1 LNHDA, CDR2 SQIVND (reference sequence). The CDR3 spans 12 residues. The V end lost 10 bases, the J end lost 7 bases, and 14 bases lay between the germline ends. The CDR3 DNA is TGTGCCACCCCGGGCAAACAGAACATTCAGTACTTC. Translated: CATPGKQNIQYF.

This clone has more than one count but fewer than ten. The CDR3 is CASSDGRVNYGYTF. CDR3 in DNA: TGCGCCAGCAGTGACGGACGGGTGAACTATGGCTACACCTTC. This rearrangement joins TRBV10-2 to TRBJ1-2; D unclear. The V end was cut by 3 bases, the J end by 2 bases, with 10 bases between. The germline gives CDR1 WSHSY, CDR2 SAAADI. There are 14 residues in the CDR3.

This chain connects TRBV13 to TRBJ2-2; D is ambiguous. This CDR3 has 12 amino acids. Trimming took off 6 bases at V and 5 bases at J, with 7 bases between the two ends. Looked up from germline, CDR1 is PRHDT and CDR2 is FYEKMQ (reference sequence). CDR3 in DNA: TGTGCCAGCAGGGAGAATACCGGGGAGCTGTTTTTT. This encodes CASRENTGELFF.